This entry describes one T cell receptor (beta chain). These data originate in a study of T cell responses to AZD1222 COVID-19 vaccine. The data were produced by immunoSEQ multiplex PCR, yet TCRdb's version contains in-frame clones alone and is incomplete. The table lists tens of thousands of clones, about 83% of them singletons. The germline V gene has CDR1 SNHLY and CDR2 FYNNEI. V shed 4 bases and J shed 5 bases, with 9 bases lying between them. The CDR3 is 13 residues long. The analysis combined second doses at about 4 or about 12 weeks. Source: peripheral blood, taken 28 days after the second AZD1222 dose. The rearrangement links TRBV2 to TRBJ1-5; D unresolved. The sequence came from an adult who received the AZD1222 COVID-19 vaccine. CDR3 sequence reads: CASSGTGDQPQHF. Written as DNA, the CDR3 is TGTGCCAGCAGTGGGACGGGCGATCAGCCCCAGCATTTT.